The rows below give T cell receptor beta chains drawn from one sample of a study of STAT3 mutations in large granular lymphocyte leukemia. Here immunoSEQ multiplex PCR was the method, and the copy in TCRdb shows in-frame clones only, minus some. The table lists about 42,000 clones, 81% of them singletons, with 0.43% in the top ten. Sequenced material: PBMCs. These receptors were obtained from a human donor with T large granular lymphocyte leukemia. Some clones in this sample may be carry-over from other donors' samples. CDR3s include the opening cysteine and the closing phenylalanine or tryptophan. Fields, in order: D gene, J gene, V gene, clone size, CDR3 DNA, CDR3 protein. A D gene is named only where the DNA matches it firmly. Some rows mark clone size as missing; the rest say once, few, many or name a class of expanded clone.

NA,TRBJ2-5,TRBV29-1,once,TGCAGCGTTGTCGGGCCAGGGGCCCCGTTTGAGGCCCAGTACTTC,CSVVGPGAPFEAQYF
TRBD1,TRBJ1-6,TRBV7-8,NA,TGTGCCAGCAGCTCGAGACAGGGATTGAATAATTCACCCCTCCACTTT,CASSSRQGLNNSPLHF
TRBD1,TRBJ1-5,TRBV6-5,NA,TGTGCCAGCAGGACTCAGGGGGGTGGTCAGCCCCAGCATTTT,CASRTQGGGQPQHF
NA,TRBJ1-3,TRBV6-5,NA,TGTGCCAGCAGTTATACCTCTGGAAACACCATATATTTT,CASSYTSGNTIYF
NA,TRBJ2-2,TRBV5-1,few,TGCGCCAGCAGCTTATCCAGCGACCGGGAGCTGTTTTTT,CASSLSSDRELFF
NA,TRBJ1-5,TRBV27,NA,TGTGCCAGCAGCTCGAGAAAGACAGGACCAAAGACCAATCAGCCCCAGCATTTT,CASSSRKTGPKTNQPQHF
TRBD1,TRBJ2-5,TRBV7-8,NA,TGTGCCAGCAGCTCGGACAGGGGTACGGAGACCCAGTACTTC,CASSSDRGTETQYF
TRBD2,TRBJ2-2,TRBV6-5,few,TGTGCCAGCAGAATCGGGGGGGCCGGGGAGCTGTTTTTT,CASRIGGAGELFF
TRBD1,TRBJ1-5,TRBV19,NA,TGTGCCAGTCGTGGGACAGGGGCCACAACGGAGCCCCAGCATTTT,CASRGTGATTEPQHF
NA,TRBJ1-1,TRBV6-5,NA,TGTGCCAGCAGTTATCTTGGGGGGACCACTGAAGCTTTCTTT,CASSYLGGTTEAFF
NA,TRBJ2-3,TRBV10-3,NA,TGTGCCATCAGTGGGGGAGTTGATACGCAGTATTTT,CAISGGVDTQYF
TRBD1,TRBJ1-5,TRBV15,NA,TGTGCCACCAGCAGAGATATTTTTCAGGGGGCCAATCAGCCCCAGCATTTT,CATSRDIFQGANQPQHF
NA,TRBJ1-5,TRBV19,NA,TGTGCCAGTAGAAACGACCGGGACTATAGCAATCAGCCCCAGCATTTT,CASRNDRDYSNQPQHF
TRBD1,TRBJ1-5,TRBV18,NA,TGTGCCAGCTCACCAGAGACAGGGGGCAATCAGCCCCAGCATTTT,CASSPETGGNQPQHF
NA,TRBJ2-7,TRBV5-1,NA,TGCGCCAGCAGCTTGGGGTCGGGGGGCGGTTACGAGCAGTACTTC,CASSLGSGGGYEQYF
NA,TRBJ1-1,TRBV6-5,once,TGTGCCAGCAGTTCACTCCCGGGGGTGAACACTGAAGCTTTCTTT,CASSSLPGVNTEAFF
NA,TRBJ2-3,TRBV6-6,NA,TGTGCCAGCAGTTTCCGAGCGGATACGCAGTATTTT,CASSFRADTQYF
NA,TRBJ2-1,TRBV5-1,once,TGCGCCAGCAGCTTGGTAGGGGGGGACCCCTACAATGAGCAGTTCTTC,CASSLVGGDPYNEQFF
NA,TRBJ2-7,TRBV6-5,NA,TGTGCCAGCAGGGCAGGTCCCTACGAGCAGTACTTC,CASRAGPYEQYF
TRBD1,TRBJ1-4,TRBV2,NA,TGTGCCAGCAGGGCCGGGACAGGGAATGAAAAACTGTTTTTT,CASRAGTGNEKLFF
NA,TRBJ2-1,TRBV28,NA,TGTGCCAGCAGTTTGCGGGAATCCTACAATGAGCAGTTCTTC,CASSLRESYNEQFF
NA,TRBJ1-6,TRBV21-1,once,TGTGCCAGCAGCGGAATCTGGGGCAGAGATAATTCACCCCTCCACTTT,CASSGIWGRDNSPLHF
TRBD1,TRBJ1-2,TRBV5-6,few,TGTGCCAGCAGCCAGCCTGCCGGGACAGGGGTCGGCTACACCTTC,CASSQPAGTGVGYTF
NA,TRBJ1-1,TRBV30,NA,TGTGCCTGGTCGGGAACCTCTGTGAACACTGAAGCTTTCTTT,CAWSGTSVNTEAFF
NA,TRBJ2-2,TRBV21-1,NA,TGTGCCAGCCACCGGGACCCCTTTCTCGGGGAGCTGTTTTTT,CASHRDPFLGELFF
NA,TRBJ2-5,TRBV7-2,NA,TGTGCCAGCAGCGGGGGAAACCAAGAGACCCAGTACTTC,CASSGGNQETQYF
NA,TRBJ1-6,TRBV25-1,few,TGTGCCAGCAGTGAATGGGGGGTGAATTCACCCCTCCACTTT,CASSEWGVNSPLHF
TRBD1,TRBJ2-1,TRBV11-3,few,TGTGCCAGCAGCTTAGAACAGGGGGGATACAATGAGCAGTTCTTC,CASSLEQGGYNEQFF
NA,TRBJ1-2,TRBV10-1,once,TGCGCCAGCAGTGAGAGGCCCCTGGTCATTCGCTTCTATGGCTACACCTTC,CASSERPLVIRFYGYTF
NA,TRBJ1-4,TRBV6-5,NA,TGTGCCAGCAGTTACTCCGTTCGGGTCGTCAATGAAAAACTGTTTTTT,CASSYSVRVVNEKLFF
NA,TRBJ2-7,TRBV29-1,NA,TGCAGCGTTGAAGGCCCGAGTGAGCAGTACTTC,CSVEGPSEQYF
TRBD2,TRBJ2-3,TRBV19,NA,TGTGCCAGTAGAGCTAGCGGTCCTAGCACAGATACGCAGTATTTT,CASRASGPSTDTQYF
NA,TRBJ2-5,TRBV6-6,once,TGTGCCAGCAGGGGGCAGGGGGAGACCCAGTACTTC,CASRGQGETQYF
TRBD1,TRBJ1-1,TRBV7-9,NA,TGTGCCAGCAGCTGGCGACAGGGGAGCACTGAAGCTTTCTTT,CASSWRQGSTEAFF
NA,TRBJ2-7,TRBV7-8,NA,TGTGCCAGCAGCTTAGGCAGGGACCACGAGCAGTACTTC,CASSLGRDHEQYF
NA,TRBJ2-1,TRBV10-1,few,TGCGCCAGCAGTGAGTCTTCTAACTCCTACAATGAGCAGTTCTTC,CASSESSNSYNEQFF
TRBD2,TRBJ2-7,TRBV10-3,NA,TGTGCCATCAGAAGGGCGGGGACTAGCGGGTTTTCCTCCTACGAGCAGTACTTC,CAIRRAGTSGFSSYEQYF
TRBD1,TRBJ1-2,TRBV27,NA,TGTGCCAGCAGTTCGGCCCGGGACAGGGCTAACTATGGCTACACCTTC,CASSSARDRANYGYTF